Given below is one T cell receptor (beta chain) in context. The antigen remains unidentified. Germline V gene sequence: CDR1 MDHEN, CDR2 SYDVKM. With V trimmed by 10 bases and J by 4 bases, 6 bases remained unmatched. The CDR3 spans 12 residues. This sample was taken from a study of T cells in tuberculosis. Study at large: IGRA-negative adolescents, IGRA-positive adolescents with latent tuberculosis and adults with active tuberculosis formed this South African cohort.

The sample's time point: new active TB diagnosis, blood taken before or within 7 days of starting treatment. Each donor contributed 85,000 to 100,000 T cells on average, unsorted. The data were produced by immunoSEQ multiplex PCR, yet TCRdb's version contains in-frame clones alone and is incomplete. The repertoire consists of roughly 34,000 clones, with about 85% occurring once and the leading ten covering more than 4.5%. Study observations and caveats: GMM-specific TCRs were nearer to active tuberculosis alpha repertoires, suggesting expansion.

This specimen was PBMCs, taken at tuberculosis diagnosis. The chain links TRBV28 to TRBJ1-2; 7 positions agree with TRBD1. This TCR was recovered from an adult with tuberculosis. In nucleotides, the CDR3 is TGTGCCACCCAGGGGGTTGGCTATGGCTACACCTTC. It encodes CATQGVGYGYTF.